This TCR beta chain was captured by sequencing in a study of low-dose radiotherapy and immunotherapy resistance in tumors. Overall study: Participants in Cohort 2 were given 1 Gy per fraction every two weeks, for 13 Gy over 26 weeks. Every two weeks, the protocol called for intravenous cyclophosphamide at 200 mg/m2. It was given one day before each radiation and immunotherapy administration. The regimen for patients comprised intravenous nivolumab 240 mg every two weeks plus intravenous ipilimumab 1 mg/kg every six weeks.

V was pared by 7 bases and J by 3 bases, with 2 bases of the junction left unmatched. This CDR3 comprises 12 residues. Germline V lookup: CDR1 DFQATT, CDR2 SNEGSKA (reference sequence). This clonotype was picked up many times. Both TCRalpha and TCRbeta chains were reverse transcribed with V-gene-specific primers. The authors ran about 21 PCR cycles to amplify TCRs with a constant-region primer and V-primer adapter. TCRdb redid the calling of the reads with MiXCR, one entry per CDR3 protein. Found here are about 97,000 distinct CDR3 sequences, around 20% of them singletons; the top ten hold over 4%. Time point defined: after trial treatment. Treatment indicated: LDRT plus nivolumab, ipilimumab, low-dose cyclophosphamide and aspirin (RACIN trial).

This receptor was identified in a male donor with prostate cancer. The material was PBMCs, obtained after low-dose radiotherapy plus immunotherapy. This chain uses TRBV20-1 with TRBJ2-7; 11 bases match TRBD2. CDR3 DNA: TGCAGTGGACTAGCGGGGAACTACGAGCAGTACTTC. This sequence encodes CSGLAGNYEQYF.